The 27 T cell receptor beta chains in this list originate from one sample, sequenced in a study of T-cell memory formation after mild COVID-19. Each CDR3 protein is one row after TCRdb ran MiXCR on the 5' RACE reads. This sample carries approximately 250,000 distinct CDR3 sequences, 16% of them seen once, and the ten largest clones take more than 20%. Input material: PBMCs or a T cell subset sorted from them (not recorded which). These receptors came from a man aged 18 to 29 who had mild COVID-19 (a few samples of this study predate the infection). Cell type and time point are not known.

V is TRBV20-1 and J is TRBJ1-2, with a possible D match to TRBD1 (5 bases). The length of the CDR3 is 12 residues. Germline loops: CDR1 DFQATT, CDR2 SNEGSKA (reference sequence). Trimming pared 6 bases from V and 2 bases from J, leaving 10 bases between. This CDR3 reads CSAPYRNYGYTF. The CDR3 DNA reads as TGCAGTGCACCATACAGGAACTATGGCTACACCTTC.

The genes are TRBV11-3 and TRBJ2-5; perhaps TRBD2 as D (6 bases). Germline V gene data show CDR1 as SGHNT and CDR2 as YENEEA. Trimming cost V 4 bases and J 5 bases, with 11 bases left between them. This CDR3 is built from 13 residues. CDR3 in amino acids: CASSSYGGETQYF. Here the CDR3 DNA reads TGTGCCAGCAGCTCCTACGGGGGTGAGACCCAGTACTTC.

This clonotype was seen a handful of times. The chain uses TRBV6-5 and TRBJ2-1; 16 bases align to TRBD2. Per germline, CDR1 MNHEY and CDR2 SVGAGI. This CDR3 comprises 19 residues. V dropped 6 bases and J dropped 1; count of bases not matched to a gene: 9. CDR3 loop: CASSRPGLAGGRSYNEQFF. The CDR3 region has the DNA TGTGCCAGCAGCCGACCGGGACTAGCGGGGGGGAGGTCCTACAATGAGCAGTTCTTC.

The V gene is TRBV4-3, the J gene TRBJ1-6; 10 bases are a match to TRBD1. The junction had 13 bases not matched to a gene; V was cut back by 4 bases and J by 7 bases. The CDR3 runs to 18 residues. CDR1 and CDR2 from the germline V gene are LGHNA and YSLEER. The DNA of the CDR3 is TGCGCCAGCAGCCCAAGAAGGGACAGGGGAATCGGCAATTCACCCCTCCACTTT. Amino acid sequence: CASSPRRDRGIGNSPLHF.

The gene calls are TRBV7-8 and TRBJ2-3; 9 bases match TRBD2. Per germline, CDR1 SGHVS and CDR2 FQNEAQ. There are 19 residues in the CDR3. V gave up 5 bases and J gave up 1 base; unmatched junction bases: 16. CDR3 DNA: TGTGCCAGCAGCCCGACGGCGAGCGGGGGGCGGTATGGCACAGATACGCAGTATTTT. Translated: CASSPTASGGRYGTDTQYF.

V usage is TRBV24-1 and J usage is TRBJ2-1; TRBD1 or TRBD2 may be the D gene (7 bases each). This CDR3 has 16 residues. The germline CDR1 and CDR2 sequences are KGHDR and SFDVKD. V dropped 2 bases and J dropped 1 base, with 11 bases sitting between them. The CDR3 here is CATSDYRGGSYNEQFF. The CDR3 coding sequence is TGTGCCACCAGTGATTACAGGGGAGGGTCCTACAATGAGCAGTTCTTC.

This clonotype was seen only a few times. The rearrangement links TRBV27 to TRBJ2-5; 14 bases are shared with TRBD2. Trimming cost V 6 bases and J 1 base; bases outside gene matches: 4. Germline lookup yields CDR1 MNHEY and CDR2 SMNVEV (reference sequence). The CDR3 is 16 amino acids. The CDR3 nucleotides read TGTGCCAGCAGACTTGGGACTAGCGGGGGCCAAGAGACCCAGTACTTC. Protein: CASRLGTSGGQETQYF.

This clonotype was seen more than once but under ten times. The CDR3 reads CASSPDRAATEAFF. CDR3 in DNA: TGTGCCAGCTCACCAGACAGGGCGGCCACTGAAGCTTTCTTT. V usage is TRBV18 and J usage is TRBJ1-1; 7 nucleotides match TRBD1. V lost 2 bases, J lost 4 bases, and 4 bases stayed unmatched. The germline gives CDR1 KGHSH, CDR2 LQKENI. CDR3 size: 14 residues.

This clonotype has a handful of counts. This chain links TRBV20-1 with TRBJ2-4, with 8 bases that match TRBD2. The CDR3 sequence is 14 residues long. The V gene end was trimmed by 6 bases and the J gene end by 0 bases; junction bases not matched to a gene: 4. From germline, CDR1 is DFQATT and CDR2 SNEGSKA (reference sequence). CDR3 region: CSASRGGAKNIQYF. In DNA, the CDR3 is TGCAGTGCCAGTCGGGGGGGAGCCAAAAACATTCAGTACTTC.

J is TRBJ2-1 and V is TRBV4-1, with D hard to call. This CDR3 comprises 16 residues. Deletions cut 0 bases from V and 8 bases from J, with 17 bases between. Germline loops: CDR1 MGHRA, CDR2 YSYEKL. The CDR3 nucleotides read TGCGCCAGCAGCCAAGAGGCCGGCCTGGGCCCCCATGAGCAGTTCTTC. Protein: CASSQEAGLGPHEQFF.

This clonotype was counted ten times or more. The chain combines TRBV7-9 with TRBJ1-3; the D gene is possibly TRBD1 (6 bases). V lost 5 bases to trimming and J lost 8 bases, with 13 bases between them. Germline lookup yields CDR1 SEHNR and CDR2 FQNEAQ (reference sequence). This CDR3 has 13 residues. The CDR3 region has the DNA TGTGCCAGCAGCACCGGACAGAAAGACACCATATATTTT. Encoded protein: CASSTGQKDTIYF.

The rearrangement links TRBV29-1 to TRBJ1-2; a weak D match, TRBD1 (5 bases). CDR3 length: 13 residues. Germline-derived CDR1 and CDR2 are SQVTM and ANQGSEA. Between the trimmed V and J ends, which lost 6 bases and 3 bases, there was a span of 14 bases. For the CDR3, the DNA is TGCAGCGTGGACGGGACGGTTGACTATGGCTACACCTTC. Translating it yields CSVDGTVDYGYTF.

In this sample, this clonotype turned up a few times. V is TRBV12-3 or TRBV12-4 and J is TRBJ2-2, with unresolved D. The ends were cut back, 2 bases at V and 6 bases at J, with 4 bases in the middle. The CDR3 covers 12 residues. DNA for the CDR3: TGTGCCAGCAGTTTATACCCCGGGGAGCTGTTTTTT. Amino acids: CASSLYPGELFF.

This clonotype has only a few counts. The gene calls are TRBV12-3 or TRBV12-4 and TRBJ2-5; D may be TRBD1 (6 bases). This CDR3 has 13 residues. Trimming cost V 7 bases and J 2 bases, with 11 bases left between them. This CDR3 reads CASNLDRQETQYF. CDR3 nucleotides: TGTGCCAGCAACTTGGACAGACAAGAGACCCAGTACTTC.

This clonotype was seen only a few times. The rearrangement uses TRBV4-3 and TRBJ1-3; maybe TRBD1 (6 bases). V dropped 4 bases and J dropped 0 bases, with 13 bases sitting between them. The germline V gene has CDR1 LGHNA and CDR2 YSLEER. The CDR3 spans 16 residues. CDR3 region: CASSPFHRASGNTIYF. In DNA form, the CDR3 reads TGCGCCAGCAGCCCATTCCACAGGGCCTCTGGAAACACCATATATTTT.

This clonotype was observed a few times. DNA for the CDR3: TGTGCCAGCAGGACATATCAAAACATTCAGTACTTC. This sequence encodes CASRTYQNIQYF. The chain couples TRBV25-1 to TRBJ2-4, with no clear D. CDR3 length: 12 amino acids. The germline V gene has CDR1 MGHDK and CDR2 SYGVNS. V shed 6 bases and J shed 5 bases, with 8 bases lying between them.

This clonotype was counted at least ten times. V is TRBV29-1 and J is TRBJ2-7; 9 bases map to TRBD1. The CDR3 runs 11 residues. V was clipped by 5 bases and J by 6 bases; unmatched bases: 2. The germline gives CDR1 SQVTM, CDR2 ANQGSEA. In DNA form, the CDR3 reads TGCAGCGTTCGGGGACAGGGCGAGCAGTACGTC. Its translation is CSVRGQGEQYV.

The CDR3 is CASTAGGELFF. In nucleotides, the CDR3 is TGTGCCAGCACTGCAGGCGGGGAGCTGTTTTTT. V and J are TRBV6-2 or TRBV6-3 and TRBJ2-2; D not certain. CDR1 is MNHEY and CDR2 is SVGEGT in the germline V gene. Trimming took off 7 bases at V and 7 bases at J, with 7 bases between the two ends. The CDR3 covers 11 residues.

This clonotype was observed a handful of times. The chain is built from TRBV20-1 and TRBJ2-3, with D possibly being TRBD1 or TRBD2 (6 bases each). Germline loops: CDR1 DFQATT, CDR2 SNEGSKA (reference sequence). The CDR3 sequence is 15 residues long. The germline V and J ends were trimmed by 1 base and 4 bases, with 15 bases remaining between them. The CDR3 DNA reads as TGCAGTGCTAGAGCTTGGGGGGCGGAGGCAGATACGCAGTATTTT. Protein product: CSARAWGAEADTQYF.

The chain uses TRBV4-1 and TRBJ2-1, with 7 bases matching TRBD2. The CDR3 spans 16 residues. Germline CDR1 is MGHRA and CDR2 is YSYEKL. With 1 base clipped from V and 6 bases from J, the junction kept 9 bases outside the gene matches. The DNA for the CDR3 is TGCGCCAGCAGCCAAGGGGAGGGATGGGGTACCAATGAGCAGTTCTTC. It specifies CASSQGEGWGTNEQFF.

The V call is TRBV20-1, the J call TRBJ1-4; a possible D gene is TRBD1 (6 bases). V gave up 4 bases and J gave up 8 bases, with 11 bases separating them. CDR3 length equals 12 residues. The germline V gene has CDR1 DFQATT and CDR2 SNEGSKA (reference sequence). The CDR3 loop reads CSANQGKEKLFF. In nucleotides, the CDR3 is TGCAGTGCTAATCAGGGGAAGGAAAAACTGTTTTTT.

This clonotype was found a few times. This chain links TRBV20-1 with TRBJ2-3; D is perhaps TRBD2 (5 bases). CDR1 and CDR2 from the germline V gene are DFQATT and SNEGSKA (reference sequence). The V end was cut by 6 bases, the J end by 5 bases, with 15 bases between. The CDR3 loop spans 13 amino acids. The CDR3 bases are TGCAGTGCCATTACTGCCCGGGGAGATACGCAGTATTTT. Its translation is CSAITARGDTQYF.

This clonotype has a count of ten or more. V is TRBV7-9 and J is TRBJ1-2; D uncertain. The CDR3 loop spans 12 amino acids. The V gene's germline CDR1 is SEHNR and CDR2 FQNEAQ (reference sequence). V was pared by 4 bases and J by 4 bases, with 7 bases between. For the CDR3, the DNA is TGTGCCAGCAGCTCGGACTTCTATGGCTACACCTTC. As protein: CASSSDFYGYTF.

This clonotype turned up a few times. The J gene is TRBJ2-7, the V gene TRBV20-1; a weak D match, TRBD2 (6 bases). Per the germline V gene, CDR1 is DFQATT and CDR2 is SNEGSKA (reference sequence). The CDR3 runs to 12 residues. Trimming cost V 3 bases and J 5 bases, with 11 bases left between them. The CDR3 nucleotides are TGCAGTGCTAGCCCAGGGAGGAACGAGCAGTACTTC. Protein product: CSASPGRNEQYF.

The chain carries TRBV5-1 and TRBJ1-1, with TRBD1 matching 8 bases. V lost 4 bases and J lost 5; bases outside the gene matches: 7. Germline assignment: CDR1 SGHRS and CDR2 YFSETQ. The CDR3 is made up of 14 amino acids. CDR3 DNA: TGCGCCAGCAGCATTGGACAGGGCGAGACTGAAGCTTTCTTT. Translating gives CASSIGQGETEAFF.

The chain joins TRBV6-6 to TRBJ1-5; D is possibly TRBD1 (5 bases). Germline loops: CDR1 MNHNY, CDR2 SVGAGI (reference sequence). V lost 6 bases and J 7 bases, leaving 13 bases between the germline ends. The CDR3 has 13 amino acids. The CDR3 reads CASRDSGGQPQHF. The DNA for the CDR3 is TGTGCCAGCAGAGACAGTGGTGGACAGCCCCAGCATTTT.

This clonotype was seen more than once but under ten times. The genes are TRBV28 and TRBJ1-5; the D is unclear. The CDR3 has 14 amino acids. The V gene's germline CDR1 is MDHEN and CDR2 SYDVKM. V lost 7 bases and J 3 bases, leaving 13 bases between the germline ends. In DNA form, the CDR3 reads TGTGCCAGCACCCCGGACGGGTACAATCAGCCCCAGCATTTT. It is translated as CASTPDGYNQPQHF.